A selection of T cell receptor beta chains follows, all from one sample in a study of vaccination and CD4 T cells after COVID-19. MiXCR, run by TCRdb on the PCR reads, gives a single entry per CDR3 protein. This sample yields 15,000 to 20,000 distinct CDR3 sequences, of which roughly half are seen a single time; nearly 2.5% belongs to the top ten. Their antigens are not known. The source was CD4+ T cells from blood, cultured in vitro, collected after SARS-CoV-2 vaccination. The receptors were sampled from a human donor who had recovered from COVID-19. Both conserved end residues are part of each CDR3. The order of the fields is CDR3 DNA, CDR3 protein, V gene, clone size, D gene, J gene. The D gene is left open where the match is weak. Clone size, where shown, is once, few, many, or a class for clones that have expanded.

CDR3nt: TGTGCCAGCAGCTTGGATGGGAATTCACCCCTCCACTTT; CDR3aa: CASSLDGNSPLHF; v_gene: TRBV5-4; abundance: few; d_gene: NA; j_gene: TRBJ1-6
CDR3nt: TGTGCCAGCAGGACCGAGGGACAAGCCTACTATGGCTACACCTTC; CDR3aa: CASRTEGQAYYGYTF; v_gene: TRBV6-2/TRBV6-3; abundance: NA; d_gene: NA; j_gene: TRBJ1-2
CDR3nt: TGCAGTGCCCCTCGTGGAAGTGAGCAGTTCTTC; CDR3aa: CSAPRGSEQFF; v_gene: TRBV20-1; abundance: NA; d_gene: NA; j_gene: TRBJ2-1
CDR3nt: TGTGCCAGCAGCCCGACCGGGACAGGGATCTATGGCTACACCTTC; CDR3aa: CASSPTGTGIYGYTF; v_gene: TRBV5-5; abundance: NA; d_gene: TRBD1; j_gene: TRBJ1-2
CDR3nt: TGTGCCAGCAGCTTAGCTGGGACAGGGATAGATACGCAGTATTTT; CDR3aa: CASSLAGTGIDTQYF; v_gene: TRBV7-6; abundance: NA; d_gene: TRBD1; j_gene: TRBJ2-3
CDR3nt: TGTGCCAGCGGTACAGGGGGCGAGACCCAGTACTTC; CDR3aa: CASGTGGETQYF; v_gene: TRBV7-2; abundance: medium-sized; d_gene: TRBD1; j_gene: TRBJ2-5
CDR3nt: TGTGCCAGCAGTGATACGCCAGGGAACACTGAAGCTTTCTTT; CDR3aa: CASSDTPGNTEAFF; v_gene: TRBV6-1; abundance: NA; d_gene: NA; j_gene: TRBJ1-1
CDR3nt: TGTGCCAGCAGCTTAGCTGAGCGGAGCCCCTATGAGCAGTACTTC; CDR3aa: CASSLAERSPYEQYF; v_gene: TRBV7-8; abundance: NA; d_gene: NA; j_gene: TRBJ2-7
CDR3nt: TGTGCCATCTCCAAGGCAGCGAACACTGAAGCTTTCTTT; CDR3aa: CAISKAANTEAFF; v_gene: TRBV10-3; abundance: NA; d_gene: NA; j_gene: TRBJ1-1
CDR3nt: TGTGCCAGCAGCAGCCTGGACAGGGGACCCTATGGCTACACCTTC; CDR3aa: CASSSLDRGPYGYTF; v_gene: TRBV6-1; abundance: few; d_gene: TRBD1; j_gene: TRBJ1-2
CDR3nt: TGTGCCAGCATCGCGTTGGGGACTAGCGGGGAAGAGACCCAGTACTTC; CDR3aa: CASIALGTSGEETQYF; v_gene: TRBV5-6; abundance: NA; d_gene: TRBD2; j_gene: TRBJ2-5
CDR3nt: TGTGCCAGCAGCTTTCGGGGTTTCAACGAGCAGTACTTC; CDR3aa: CASSFRGFNEQYF; v_gene: TRBV7-9; abundance: NA; d_gene: NA; j_gene: TRBJ2-7
CDR3nt: TGTGCCAGCAGCCCGGGGAGCGCCTCTAGGGCCAACGTCCTGACTTTC; CDR3aa: CASSPGSASRANVLTF; v_gene: TRBV7-9; abundance: NA; d_gene: NA; j_gene: TRBJ2-6
CDR3nt: TGTGCCAGCAGCTCGATGAGGGACAGAGGAGGGGAGCTGTTTTTT; CDR3aa: CASSSMRDRGGELFF; v_gene: TRBV7-2; abundance: NA; d_gene: TRBD1; j_gene: TRBJ2-2
CDR3nt: TGCAGCGGGACGGGACAGATGAACACTGAAGCTTTCTTT; CDR3aa: CSGTGQMNTEAFF; v_gene: TRBV29-1; abundance: NA; d_gene: TRBD1; j_gene: TRBJ1-1
CDR3nt: TGTGCCAGCAGTTCAACTAGCGGGAGCTACAATGAGCAGTTCTTC; CDR3aa: CASSSTSGSYNEQFF; v_gene: TRBV6-2/TRBV6-3; abundance: NA; d_gene: TRBD2; j_gene: TRBJ2-1
CDR3nt: TGTGCCAGCCTCATCTCAAGTAGGACAGGGAGGCCCTACGAGCAGTACTTC; CDR3aa: CASLISSRTGRPYEQYF; v_gene: TRBV6-1; abundance: NA; d_gene: TRBD1; j_gene: TRBJ2-7
CDR3nt: TGTGCCAGCAGTTACCCCGCGGGGCGGGCCACTGAAGCTTTCTTT; CDR3aa: CASSYPAGRATEAFF; v_gene: TRBV6-5; abundance: NA; d_gene: NA; j_gene: TRBJ1-1
CDR3nt: TGTGCCACCAGTGAACACACTGACCGGGACAAAGATGGCTACACCTTC; CDR3aa: CATSEHTDRDKDGYTF; v_gene: TRBV24-1; abundance: few; d_gene: NA; j_gene: TRBJ1-2
CDR3nt: TGTGCCAGCAGTCCAGGGGGCTCACTAACCCGGACCCTCCACTTT; CDR3aa: CASSPGGSLTRTLHF; v_gene: TRBV14; abundance: NA; d_gene: TRBD1; j_gene: TRBJ1-6
CDR3nt: TGTGCCAGTAGGGGCGGGGGGAACACTGAAGCTTTCTTT; CDR3aa: CASRGGGNTEAFF; v_gene: TRBV19; abundance: NA; d_gene: NA; j_gene: TRBJ1-1
CDR3nt: TGTGCCAGTAGTAGAGGGAATGAAAAACTGTTTTTT; CDR3aa: CASSRGNEKLFF; v_gene: TRBV19; abundance: NA; d_gene: NA; j_gene: TRBJ1-4
CDR3nt: TGTGCCAGCAGTGGTGGAAGAAATAGGGACTTC; CDR3aa: CASSGGRNRDF; v_gene: TRBV28; abundance: few; d_gene: NA; j_gene: TRBJ2-7
CDR3nt: TGTGCCAGCAGTGCCCACAGGATGCACGCGGGGGCCAACGTCCTGACTTTC; CDR3aa: CASSAHRMHAGANVLTF; v_gene: TRBV2; abundance: NA; d_gene: NA; j_gene: TRBJ2-6
CDR3nt: TGTGCCAGCAGCTTTTCCTCGGTAAGGGGCACTGAAGCTTTCTTT; CDR3aa: CASSFSSVRGTEAFF; v_gene: TRBV7-3; abundance: NA; d_gene: NA; j_gene: TRBJ1-1
CDR3nt: TGTGCCACGACGCCTAGCGGGAGGCAGTACTTC; CDR3aa: CATTPSGRQYF; v_gene: TRBV6-1; abundance: NA; d_gene: TRBD2; j_gene: TRBJ2-7
CDR3nt: TGTGCCAGCAGCTCCCAGGGGGGGGCGGAGGTAGGCGATGGCTACACCTTC; CDR3aa: CASSSQGGAEVGDGYTF; v_gene: TRBV7-2; abundance: NA; d_gene: TRBD1; j_gene: TRBJ1-2
CDR3nt: TGTGCCAGCAGCCTCAGGGGTTCGGGAAACACCATATATTTT; CDR3aa: CASSLRGSGNTIYF; v_gene: TRBV12-3/TRBV12-4; abundance: once; d_gene: NA; j_gene: TRBJ1-3
CDR3nt: TGTGCTACAGGGTCCGACACTGAAGCTTTCTTT; CDR3aa: CATGSDTEAFF; v_gene: TRBV28; abundance: few; d_gene: NA; j_gene: TRBJ1-1
CDR3nt: TGTGCCAGCAGTTACGCTAGACAGGGCACAGATACGCAGTATTTT; CDR3aa: CASSYARQGTDTQYF; v_gene: TRBV6-2/TRBV6-3; abundance: few; d_gene: NA; j_gene: TRBJ2-3
CDR3nt: TGCAGTGCTAGTAGGAACGGTGCCAACTATGGCTACACCTTC; CDR3aa: CSASRNGANYGYTF; v_gene: TRBV20-1; abundance: NA; d_gene: NA; j_gene: TRBJ1-2
CDR3nt: TGTGCCAGCAGCCCCACAGGGGTGATCTACGAGCAGTACTTC; CDR3aa: CASSPTGVIYEQYF; v_gene: TRBV7-2; abundance: few; d_gene: TRBD1; j_gene: TRBJ2-7
CDR3nt: TGTGCCAGTAGTAGTTCCCGGACAGGGGAGGGTAACACTGAAGCTTTCTTT; CDR3aa: CASSSSRTGEGNTEAFF; v_gene: TRBV19; abundance: few; d_gene: TRBD1; j_gene: TRBJ1-1
CDR3nt: TGTGCCAGCAGCTGGGGACAGGGGGTCCGAGAGACCCAGTACTTC; CDR3aa: CASSWGQGVRETQYF; v_gene: TRBV14; abundance: NA; d_gene: TRBD1; j_gene: TRBJ2-5
CDR3nt: TGTGCCTGGAGGGGTGAGTATGAAGCTTTCTTT; CDR3aa: CAWRGEYEAFF; v_gene: TRBV30; abundance: once; d_gene: NA; j_gene: TRBJ1-1
CDR3nt: TGTGCCAGCAGCTTAGCGGTGGCGGGAGTCTCCTACGAGCAGTACTTC; CDR3aa: CASSLAVAGVSYEQYF; v_gene: TRBV7-8; abundance: NA; d_gene: TRBD2; j_gene: TRBJ2-7
CDR3nt: TGCAGTGCTAGAGGATCACTAGCGGGAGTTCGAGAGCAGTACTTC; CDR3aa: CSARGSLAGVREQYF; v_gene: TRBV20-1; abundance: NA; d_gene: TRBD2; j_gene: TRBJ2-7